The 28 T cell receptor beta chains below come from one sample, sequenced in a study of Graves' ophthalmopathy and Graves' hyperthyroidism. RNA transcripts served as template for amplifying TCR beta CDR3 sequences. Second-round multiplex PCR came after first-round RT-PCR with HTBI primers. TCRdb reprocessed the multiplex PCR reads via MiXCR and lists one record per CDR3 protein. The sample yields just over 600,000 distinct CDR3 sequences, about 20% seen once. Material for sequencing was peripheral blood. The receptors here all came from a woman in her late teens or twenties with stable Graves' hyperthyroidism. Some clones in this sample may be carry-over from other donors' samples.

The chain uses TRBV18 and TRBJ2-7, with no clear D. Between the trimmed V and J ends, which lost 3 bases and 7 bases, there was a span of 10 bases. CDR1 is KGHSH, CDR2 LQKENI, per germline. This CDR3 spans 12 amino acids. The CDR3 DNA sequence: TGTGCCAGCTCACCGGGGTTTGGTGAGCAGTACTTC. As protein: CASSPGFGEQYF.

This clonotype was found many times. The chain recombines TRBV20-1 with TRBJ2-7; TRBD2 agrees at 7 bases. Trimming took 6 bases from V and 7 from J; bases not matched to a gene: 18. The CDR3 has 15 amino acids. Germline CDR1 and CDR2: DFQATT and SNEGSKA (reference sequence). CDR3 in DNA: TGCAGTGCCCGGAGTAGGGAGGGCCGATCGTGGGAGCAGTACTTC. Its translation: CSARSREGRSWEQYF.

This clonotype has ten or more counts. This rearrangement joins TRBV13 to TRBJ1-5; TRBD1 matches at 9 bases. CDR1 PRHDT and CDR2 FYEKMQ come from the germline V gene (reference sequence). V lost 4 bases to trimming and J lost 1 base; unmatched junction nucleotides: 8. CDR3 size: 17 residues. CDR3 nucleotide sequence: TGTGCCAGCAGCTCCAGACGGACAGGGGAGAGCAATCAGCCCCAGCATTTT. Its protein is CASSSRRTGESNQPQHF.

This clonotype was picked up many times. The chain employs TRBV20-1 and TRBJ2-3; 11 bases line up with TRBD2. CDR1 is DFQATT, CDR2 SNEGSKA, per germline (reference sequence). This CDR3 is 15 amino acids long. The trim removed 2 bases at V and 6 bases at J, leaving 7 bases unmatched. CDR3 sequence: CSARPGLAVADTQYF. The CDR3 bases are TGCAGTGCTAGACCGGGACTAGCGGTTGCGGATACGCAGTATTTT.

CDR3 in DNA: TGTGCCAGCAGGTGGACAGGGGACATCTACGAGCAGTACTTC. This gives the protein CASRWTGDIYEQYF. V gene TRBV2 combines with J gene TRBJ2-7; 9 nucleotides line up with TRBD1. V shed 6 bases and J 3 bases; nucleotides not matched to a gene: 6. Per the germline V gene, CDR1 is SNHLY and CDR2 is FYNNEI. The CDR3 is 14 residues long.

The gene calls are TRBV6-1 and TRBJ1-6; D may be TRBD1 (6 bases). The germline V gene has CDR1 MNHNS and CDR2 SASEGT. This CDR3 is built from 15 residues. V lost 5 bases and J lost 4, with 12 bases in between. CDR3 residues: CASSRGQSYNSPLHF. In nucleotides, the CDR3 is TGTGCCAGCAGTCGCGGACAGAGTTATAATTCACCCCTCCACTTT.

The table lists this clonotype with many counts. The V and J genes are TRBV14 and TRBJ1-1, with D unclear. The CDR3 spans 15 residues. With 7 bases removed from V and 0 bases from J, the gap between germline ends came to 15 bases. CDR1 is SGHDN and CDR2 is FVKESK in the germline V gene. The CDR3 DNA reads as TGTGCCAGCACGCCGGATCACCTTATGAACACTGAAGCTTTCTTT. It codes for CASTPDHLMNTEAFF.

This clonotype was counted between two and nine times. The chain uses TRBV2 and TRBJ2-2; TRBD2 matches at 9 bases. The CDR3 loop spans 15 amino acids. Germline V CDR1 and CDR2: SNHLY, FYNNEI. Germline trimming cut 11 bases from V and 6 bases from J; bases unmatched to any gene: 13. Written as DNA, the CDR3 is TGTGCCGCCGGCGGGGGGGTTATGTCGGCCGGGGAGCTGTTTTTT. It codes for CAAGGGVMSAGELFF.

J is TRBJ2-7 and V is TRBV12-3 or TRBV12-4; 8 nucleotides match TRBD1. V was clipped by 5 bases and J by 3 bases; unmatched bases: 9. This CDR3 spans 15 amino acids. In DNA, the CDR3 is TGTGCCAGCAGTCCCCAACCGGGACAGGACTACGAGCAGTACTTC. Translating it yields CASSPQPGQDYEQYF.

Many counts were recorded for this clonotype. This chain joins TRBV9 and TRBJ1-1, with a weak D call TRBD1 (6 bases). Trimming stripped 0 bases from V and 5 bases from J, with 14 bases between. This CDR3 region has 15 residues. Germline CDR1 SGDLS, CDR2 YYNGEE. CDR3 sequence (DNA): TGTGCCAGCAGCGTAGGTCAGGGGTGGGGGACTGAAGCTTTCTTT. Translation: CASSVGQGWGTEAFF. The complete variable domain, with remaining parts taken from reference TRBV9 and TRBJ1-1, reads DSGVTQTPKHLITATGQRVTLRCSPRSGDLSVYWYQQSLDQGLQFLIQYYNGEERAKGNILERFSAQQFPDLHSELNLSSLELGDSALYFCASSVGQGWGTEAFFGQGTRLTVV.

This clonotype was seen at least ten times. V usage is TRBV6-5 and J usage is TRBJ1-2; unclear D gene. The germline gives CDR1 MNHEY, CDR2 SVGAGI. This CDR3 comprises 16 residues. The V end was cut by 2 bases, the J end by 0 bases, with 13 bases between. The CDR3 DNA reads TGTGCCAGCAGTTACGTTCTAGAGTTAGCTAACTATGGCTACACCTTC. Translating it yields CASSYVLELANYGYTF.

The rearrangement joins TRBV2 to TRBJ1-1; 9 nucleotides match TRBD1. The V segment lost 7 bases and the J segment 6 bases; nucleotides outside the gene matches: 6. The CDR3 covers 13 residues. Germline lookup yields CDR1 SNHLY and CDR2 FYNNEI. The CDR3 DNA follows: TGTGCCAGCACCGGACAGGGGATCGCTGAAGCTTTCTTT. Translating gives CASTGQGIAEAFF.

This chain joins TRBV10-3 and TRBJ2-5; no firm D call. Trimming removed 4 bases at V and 2 bases at J, with 8 bases between. Germline V gives CDR1 ENHRY, CDR2 SYGVKD. This CDR3 region has 13 residues. CDR3 bases: TGTGCCATCAGTGGTTCAGGACAAGAGACCCAGTACTTC. Translation gives CAISGSGQETQYF.

The sample holds many counts of this clonotype. The chain combines TRBV5-6 with TRBJ2-7, with no clear D. Germline V gene data show CDR1 as SGHDT and CDR2 as YYEEEE. V was shortened by 4 bases and J by 2 bases, with 13 bases between the two germline ends. This CDR3 has 14 residues. Here the CDR3 DNA reads TGTGCCAGCAGCGAAAAACGCAGTCCCTACGAGCAGTACTTC. It encodes CASSEKRSPYEQYF.

This clonotype was recorded many times. The chain couples TRBV6-1 to TRBJ1-2, with D tentatively TRBD1 (6 bases). Germline V CDR1 and CDR2: MNHNS, SASEGT. The V end was cut by 6 bases, the J end by 0 bases, with 17 bases between. This CDR3 is built from 16 residues. The CDR3 reads CASRPTGTPTNYGYTF. DNA for the CDR3: TGTGCCAGCAGGCCCACCGGGACACCTACTAACTATGGCTACACCTTC.

The chain carries TRBV6-1 and TRBJ1-1; D possibly corresponds to TRBD1 (5 bases). Trimming stripped 6 bases from V and 4 bases from J, with 15 bases between. Looked up from germline, CDR1 is MNHNS and CDR2 is SASEGT. CDR3 length equals 14 residues. DNA of the CDR3: TGTGCCAGCAGGGCGGGACTTTATCGCACTGAAGCTTTCTTT. Amino acids: CASRAGLYRTEAFF.

The chain carries TRBV27 and TRBJ2-7; a possible D gene is TRBD2 (6 bases). Trimming pared 4 bases from V and 6 bases from J, leaving 16 bases between. CDR1 is MNHEY, CDR2 SMNVEV, per germline (reference sequence). The CDR3 is made up of 14 amino acids. This chain's CDR3 is CASSYNLGGSEQYF. The CDR3 nucleotides are TGTGCCAGCAGTTACAATCTGGGGGGAAGCGAGCAGTACTTC.

The rearrangement links TRBV20-1 to TRBJ1-5, with D possibly TRBD1 on 6 matching bases. V lost 1 base and J 0 bases, leaving 10 bases between the germline ends. Germline V lookup: CDR1 DFQATT, CDR2 SNEGSKA (reference sequence). This CDR3 region has 15 residues. The chain's CDR3 is CSARGTDFSNQPQHF. DNA of the CDR3: TGCAGTGCTAGAGGGACAGACTTTAGCAATCAGCCCCAGCATTTT.

This clonotype was found many times. V and J are TRBV7-6 and TRBJ2-5; 8 bases align to TRBD1. The V gene's germline CDR1 is SGHVS and CDR2 FNYEAQ. The CDR3 totals 15 residues. The V gene end was trimmed by 5 bases and the J gene end by 4 bases; junction bases not matched to a gene: 9. The CDR3 DNA reads TGTGCCAGCAGCCAAGACCCAGGGGGCGCAGAGACCCAGTACTTC. Translating gives CASSQDPGGAETQYF.

The chain has TRBV6-2 or TRBV6-3 and TRBJ2-7; 8 bases match TRBD1. Germline loops: CDR1 MNHEY, CDR2 SVGEGT. The CDR3 is 13 residues long. The trim removed 7 bases at V and 4 bases at J, leaving 6 bases unmatched. CDR3 nucleotide sequence: TGTGCCAGCATGAGGACAGGGCTATACGAGCAGTACTTC. It translates to CASMRTGLYEQYF.

This clonotype appeared many times. The chain couples TRBV6-1 to TRBJ2-5; D is ambiguous. Germline V CDR1 and CDR2: MNHNS, SASEGT. The V end was cut by 2 bases, the J end by 1 base, with 14 bases between. This CDR3 has 16 amino acids. This chain's CDR3 is CASSEQVPGPQETQYF. As DNA, the CDR3 is TGTGCCAGCAGTGAACAGGTTCCAGGTCCCCAAGAGACCCAGTACTTC.

This clonotype was seen at least ten times. The rearrangement links TRBV7-8 to TRBJ1-5, with D possibly matching TRBD1 (6 bases). Per germline, CDR1 SGHVS and CDR2 FQNEAQ. V lost 4 bases, J lost 3 bases, and 10 bases lay in between. This CDR3 has 14 amino acids. The CDR3 spells CASSSRGPNQPQHF. The CDR3 DNA is TGTGCCAGCAGCTCCCGGGGGCCCAATCAGCCCCAGCATTTT.

The V gene is TRBV29-1, the J gene TRBJ1-1; D is unresolved. Trimming shortened V by 3 bases and J by 3 bases, and 8 bases separated the two germline ends. The CDR3 extends over 12 amino acids. Germline V gives CDR1 SQVTM, CDR2 ANQGSEA. The CDR3 coding sequence is TGCAGCGTTGAGGACGGTTACACTGAAGCTTTCTTT. Its protein product is CSVEDGYTEAFF.

There are many counts of this clonotype. The gene calls are TRBV7-6 and TRBJ2-7, with D perhaps TRBD1 or TRBD2 (5 bases each). V gave up 4 bases and J gave up 12 bases, with 22 bases separating them. Germline V CDR1 and CDR2: SGHVS, FNYEAQ. The CDR3 consists of 14 residues. The chain's CDR3 is CASSSFRDPFAWYF. The CDR3 DNA reads TGTGCCAGCAGCTCCTTCAGGGACCCCTTTGCTTGGTACTTC.

There are many counts of this clonotype. The gene calls are TRBV19 and TRBJ2-7, with 10 bases lining up with TRBD2. The CDR3 length is 15 residues. V was clipped by 1 base and J by 3 bases; unmatched bases: 3. Germline CDR1 and CDR2: LNHDA and SQIVND (reference sequence). CDR3 bases: TGTGCCAGTAGTATAGGGCTAGCGGGGGACTACGAGCAGTACTTC. Its protein product is CASSIGLAGDYEQYF.

The V call is TRBV2, the J call TRBJ2-2, with 7 positions matching TRBD1. Germline V gene data show CDR1 as SNHLY and CDR2 as FYNNEI. J lost 0 bases, V lost 4 bases, and 5 bases had no gene match. The CDR3 has 16 amino acids. The CDR3 region has the DNA TGTGCCAGCAGTGGAGGACAGGCCCCGAACACCGGGGAGCTGTTTTTT. Protein sequence: CASSGGQAPNTGELFF. The complete variable domain, with remaining parts taken from reference TRBV2 and TRBJ2-2, reads EPEVTQTPSHQVTQMGQEVILRCVPISNHLYFYWYRQILGQKVEFLVSFYNNEISEKSEIFDDQFSVERPDGSNFTLKIRSTKLEDSAMYFCASSGGQAPNTGELFFGEGSRLTVL.

This clonotype has at least ten counts. The chain recombines TRBV9 with TRBJ1-1; D is unresolved. This CDR3 spans 15 amino acids. Germline V gene sequence: CDR1 SGDLS, CDR2 YYNGEE. Trimming took off 0 bases at V and 1 base at J, with 10 bases between the two ends. CDR3 DNA sequence: TGTGCCAGCAGCGTAGTAGGTGCGGGGAACACTGAAGCTTTCTTT. Amino acids: CASSVVGAGNTEAFF.

This clonotype has more than one count but fewer than ten. This chain links TRBV6-1 with TRBJ2-5; 13 bases are a match to TRBD2. The CDR3 is made up of 15 amino acids. The J segment lost 1 base and the V segment lost 10 bases, leaving 6 bases of the junction unmatched. The V gene's germline CDR1 is MNHNS and CDR2 SASEGT. CDR3 DNA: TGTGCCACCTCACTAGCGGGGGGGATCCAAGAGACCCAGTACTTC. Residues: CATSLAGGIQETQYF.